This TCR beta chain comes out of a study of Graves' ophthalmopathy and Graves' hyperthyroidism. Study-wide background: Investigators collected peripheral blood at initial diagnosis, before any treatment was given. Whole-study results and caveats: Blood contained most expanded thyroid clonotypes exceeding 0.001 frequency.

V lost 5 bases and J lost 5, with 15 bases in between. The germline CDR1 and CDR2 sequences are MNHNS and SASEGT. The CDR3 is 14 amino acids. RNA transcripts were the source from which TCR beta CDR3 regions were amplified. The first-round RT-PCR employed HTBI primers together with the Qiagen OneStep RT-PCR kit. A multiplex PCR was then performed as the second round. TCRdb fed the multiplex PCR reads into MiXCR, producing one record per CDR3 protein. This sample has some 160,000 distinct CDR3 sequences, with 35% to 50% found just once. This clonotype was picked up many times. The antigen remains unidentified.

The V call is TRBV6-1, the J call TRBJ2-5, with D unresolved. Sequenced sample: peripheral blood. The origin of this receptor is a young man with Graves' ophthalmopathy. For the CDR3, the DNA is TGTGCCAGCAGTCCTTCGGCCCGAACGGAGACCCAGTACTTC. Its translation is CASSPSARTETQYF.